These T cell receptor beta chains were read from a single sample in a study of blood T cell repertoires in COVID-19. TCRdb's table, derived via immunoSEQ multiplex PCR, lists solely in-frame clones and lacks some. The sample holds under 30,000 clones, roughly nine tenths seen once. Source material: peripheral blood. These receptors all come from a human donor with active COVID-19. The donor label of this sample is uncertain. CDR3s include the opening cysteine and the closing phenylalanine or tryptophan. The D gene is left open where the match is weak. Some rows have no size entry. The others give once, few or many, or a class for an expanded clone.

TRBV11-2,NA,TRBJ2-2,TRBD2,CASRTLSGGARGTGELFF,TGTGCCAGCAGAACCCTTAGCGGGGGGGCGAGGGGAACCGGGGAGCTGTTTTTT
TRBV12-3/TRBV12-4,NA,TRBJ2-1,NA,CASSLSLDEQFF,TGTGCCAGCAGTTTATCACTCGATGAGCAGTTCTTC
TRBV6-6,NA,TRBJ1-4,NA,CASSYAGFSEKLFF,TGTGCCAGCAGTTACGCGGGGTTTAGTGAAAAACTGTTTTTT
TRBV19,NA,TRBJ1-2,NA,CASRSIEGVSSYGYTF,TGTGCCAGTAGGAGTATAGAGGGGGTTTCGAGCTATGGCTACACCTTC
TRBV4-1,NA,TRBJ2-5,NA,CASSQGGHLQETQYF,TGCGCCAGCAGCCAAGGTGGACACCTCCAAGAGACCCAGTACTTC
TRBV19,NA,TRBJ1-4,NA,CASSIGLGTNEKLFF,TGTGCCAGTAGTATTGGTCTAGGAACTAATGAAAAACTGTTTTTT
TRBV5-1,NA,TRBJ1-1,TRBD1,CASSARQGALGEAFF,TGCGCCAGCAGCGCCCGACAGGGGGCGCTTGGTGAAGCTTTCTTT
TRBV7-6,NA,TRBJ2-1,TRBD1,CASSLSGQAYYNEQFF,TGTGCCAGCAGCCTATCGGGACAGGCGTACTACAATGAGCAGTTCTTC
TRBV14,NA,TRBJ2-1,TRBD1,CASSQRQGVDEQFF,TGTGCCAGCAGCCAAAGACAGGGGGTCGATGAGCAGTTCTTC
TRBV9,NA,TRBJ1-3,TRBD1,CASSVGGTAGNTIYF,TGTGCCAGCAGCGTAGGGGGGACAGCTGGAAACACCATATATTTT
TRBV29-1,NA,TRBJ2-1,TRBD2,CSVPTSGDYNEQFF,TGCAGCGTTCCGACTAGCGGGGACTACAATGAGCAGTTCTTC
TRBV2,NA,TRBJ1-6,NA,CASTGQLSYNSPLHF,TGTGCCAGCACCGGACAGCTGTCCTATAATTCACCCCTCCACTTT
TRBV27,NA,TRBJ1-3,NA,CASSWGLGRGNTIYF,TGTGCCAGCAGTTGGGGACTGGGGAGAGGAAACACCATATATTTT
TRBV6-5,NA,TRBJ2-7,TRBD2,CASSHGGGRYEQYF,TGTGCCAGCAGTCACGGCGGGGGGCGCTACGAGCAGTACTTC
TRBV3-1/TRBV3-2,NA,TRBJ2-7,NA,CASSQATLSGEQYF,TGTGCCAGCAGCCAAGCCACCCTGAGTGGCGAGCAGTACTTC
TRBV7-3,once,TRBJ2-1,TRBD1,CASSLMGPGQGGNEQFF,TGTGCCAGCAGCTTAATGGGCCCGGGACAGGGTGGTAATGAGCAGTTCTTC
TRBV28,once,TRBJ1-1,NA,CASSLNTRTEAFF,TGTGCCAGCAGTTTAAATACGAGAACTGAAGCTTTCTTT
TRBV19,NA,TRBJ1-6,TRBD1,CASSWDRDNSPLHF,TGTGCCAGTAGCTGGGACAGGGATAATTCACCCCTCCACTTT
TRBV4-1,once,TRBJ2-1,NA,CASSPGAIDEQFF,TGCGCCAGCAGCCCCGGTGCGATAGATGAGCAGTTCTTC
TRBV5-4,NA,TRBJ1-6,TRBD1,CASGQGVVGSPLHF,TGTGCCAGCGGGCAGGGGGTGGTCGGTTCACCCCTCCACTTT
TRBV24-1,few,TRBJ2-1,TRBD2,CATSDPSGRGGNEQFF,TGTGCCACCAGTGACCCCAGCGGGAGGGGAGGCAATGAGCAGTTCTTC
TRBV15,NA,TRBJ1-6,TRBD1,CATSSDRGNSPLHF,TGTGCCACCAGCAGCGACAGGGGCAATTCACCCCTCCACTTT
TRBV28,NA,TRBJ2-7,NA,CASSFLSGTTPWEQYF,TGTGCCAGCAGTTTTCTCAGCGGGACAACGCCGTGGGAGCAGTACTTC
TRBV9,NA,TRBJ1-6,TRBD1,CASSPTTGINSPLHF,TGTGCCAGCAGCCCCACGACAGGGATCAATTCACCCCTCCACTTT
TRBV19,NA,TRBJ2-1,TRBD2,CASSRAGVAGEQFF,TGTGCCAGTAGTCGAGCGGGAGTGGCCGGTGAGCAGTTCTTC
TRBV19,few,TRBJ2-2,TRBD2,CAGRLAGNTGELFF,TGTGCCGGGAGACTAGCGGGAAACACCGGGGAGCTGTTTTTT
TRBV2,NA,TRBJ2-1,TRBD2,CASSVGGLVYEQFF,TGTGCCAGCAGTGTCGGGGGACTAGTTTATGAGCAGTTCTTC
TRBV28,NA,TRBJ1-2,NA,CASSTPSADYGYTF,TGTGCCAGCAGTACCCCCTCGGCGGACTATGGCTACACCTTC
TRBV5-1,NA,TRBJ2-7,TRBD1,CASSLTGQAPYEQYF,TGCGCCAGCAGCTTGACGGGACAGGCTCCCTACGAGCAGTACTTC
TRBV6-5,NA,TRBJ1-5,NA,CATIREFNQPQHF,TGTGCCACGATCAGGGAATTCAATCAGCCCCAGCATTTT
TRBV5-4,NA,TRBJ2-1,TRBD2,CASSLRAGGPGNEQFF,TGTGCCAGCAGCTTGAGAGCGGGGGGGCCGGGCAATGAGCAGTTCTTC
TRBV28,once,TRBJ2-1,TRBD1,CASSRDRGTGTPFF,TGTGCCAGCAGCCGGGACAGGGGTACTGGAACGCCGTTCTTC
TRBV7-9,NA,TRBJ1-1,NA,CASSLESRNTEAFF,TGTGCCAGCAGCTTAGAATCGAGGAACACTGAAGCTTTCTTT
TRBV11-2,NA,TRBJ2-3,TRBD2,CASSFEGGTDTQYF,TGTGCCAGCAGCTTTGAGGGAGGGACAGATACGCAGTATTTT
TRBV19,NA,TRBJ2-7,NA,CASNLEFDLSYEQYF,TGTGCCAGTAACCTGGAGTTCGATCTCTCCTACGAGCAGTACTTC
TRBV27,NA,TRBJ2-4,TRBD1,CASSNYRGVKNIQYF,TGTGCCAGCAGCAACTACAGGGGAGTCAAAAACATTCAGTACTTC
TRBV9,NA,TRBJ1-5,NA,CASSADTGDQPQHF,TGTGCCAGCAGCGCCGACACGGGAGATCAGCCCCAGCATTTT
TRBV19,NA,TRBJ1-2,TRBD1,CASSTSYGTGDFNYGYTF,TGTGCCAGTAGTACTTCGTACGGGACAGGCGATTTTAACTATGGCTACACCTTC
TRBV11-2,once,TRBJ2-7,NA,CASSLSESYYEQYF,TGTGCCAGCAGCTTGAGCGAATCTTACTACGAGCAGTACTTC
TRBV7-9,NA,TRBJ2-1,NA,CASSLGPDRYEQFF,TGTGCCAGCAGCTTAGGTCCCGACAGGTATGAGCAGTTCTTC
TRBV25-1,NA,TRBJ1-2,TRBD1,CASSEGRGFGYTF,TGTGCCAGCAGTGAGGGCAGGGGGTTCGGCTACACCTTC
TRBV9,NA,TRBJ2-2,NA,CASSVVPGNTGELFF,TGTGCCAGCAGCGTAGTACCAGGGAACACCGGGGAGCTGTTTTTT
TRBV5-6,NA,TRBJ1-4,NA,CASSSGPDMGGFNEKLFF,TGTGCCAGCAGCTCCGGGCCCGACATGGGGGGTTTTAATGAAAAACTGTTTTTT
TRBV29-1,once,TRBJ2-7,TRBD2,CSVAPQRGSYEQYF,TGCAGCGTTGCGCCCCAGCGGGGATCCTACGAGCAGTACTTC
TRBV2,NA,TRBJ1-5,TRBD1,CASSDTGTGWRQPQHF,TGTGCCAGCAGTGATACCGGGACAGGGTGGAGACAGCCCCAGCATTTT
TRBV3-1/TRBV3-2,NA,TRBJ2-7,NA,CASSDDQGSHEQYF,TGTGCCAGCAGCGACGATCAGGGGAGCCACGAGCAGTACTTC
TRBV19,NA,TRBJ1-6,TRBD1,CASSTLWTGGNSPLHF,TGTGCCAGTAGTACCCTCTGGACAGGGGGAAATTCACCCCTCCACTTT
TRBV7-8,NA,TRBJ2-7,TRBD1,CASSFSRGTVTSYEQYF,TGTGCCAGCAGCTTTTCCCGTGGGACAGTCACTTCCTACGAGCAGTACTTC
TRBV4-3,NA,TRBJ2-1,TRBD2,CASSQDLAGGPSREQFF,TGCGCCAGCAGCCAAGATCTAGCGGGAGGGCCTTCTCGTGAGCAGTTCTTC
TRBV11-2,NA,TRBJ1-5,NA,CASSLEADSNQPQHF,TGTGCCAGCAGCTTAGAGGCGGATAGCAATCAGCCCCAGCATTTT
TRBV5-1,once,TRBJ1-6,NA,CASREGPWTGSPLHF,TGCGCCAGCCGCGAGGGCCCCTGGACCGGTTCACCCCTCCACTTT
TRBV5-8,NA,TRBJ1-1,NA,CASSLTGNTEAFF,TGTGCCAGCAGCTTGACAGGGAACACTGAAGCTTTCTTT
TRBV6-4,NA,TRBJ2-1,NA,CASSDGTLAYNEQFF,TGTGCCAGCAGTGACGGGACTCTAGCCTACAATGAGCAGTTCTTC
TRBV28,NA,TRBJ2-2,NA,CASSFSEGGELFF,TGTGCCAGCAGTTTTAGCGAGGGCGGGGAGCTGTTTTTT
TRBV18,NA,TRBJ1-1,NA,CASSPAGLNTEAFF,TGTGCCAGCTCACCTGCGGGGTTGAACACTGAAGCTTTCTTT
TRBV3-1/TRBV3-2,NA,TRBJ2-7,NA,CASSLTSYEQYF,TGTGCCAGCAGCCTAACGAGCTACGAGCAGTACTTC
TRBV5-1,NA,TRBJ2-1,NA,CASVGPGTGGEQFF,TGCGCCAGCGTGGGTCCAGGAACCGGGGGTGAGCAGTTCTTC
TRBV27,once,TRBJ1-1,TRBD1,CASSWPGQGESEAFF,TGTGCCAGCAGTTGGCCGGGACAGGGTGAATCTGAAGCTTTCTTT
TRBV5-1,NA,TRBJ1-4,TRBD1,CASSRSQDRATNEKLFF,TGCGCCAGCAGCCGTTCCCAAGACAGGGCAACTAATGAAAAACTGTTTTTT
TRBV28,NA,TRBJ2-1,TRBD2,CASSQRAGVDEQFF,TGTGCCAGCAGCCAAAGAGCGGGAGTCGATGAGCAGTTCTTC